This T cell receptor (beta chain) is from a study of shared clonotypes between healthy human individuals. Study-wide context: With ages of 18 to 49, the donors were a couple of women and a few men. Study-wide results and limits: In this cohort, only blood was sampled, and tissue repertoires likely differ.

The germline V gene has CDR1 SEHNR and CDR2 FQNEAQ (reference sequence). This CDR3 is 15 amino acids long. V was clipped by 1 base and J by 0 bases, with 9 bases between them. On this clone: Its matching antigen is unknown.

Samples underwent the assay at deep level. Profiled with immunoSEQ multiplex PCR; TCRdb holds only in-frame clones, not every one. The sample consists of approximately 1.5 million clones, 95% to 99% of them appearing once. The source is a man aged 25 to 45 in good health. The sample was naive CD4+ T cells sorted from blood. Indicated subset: CD45RA+ positively selected. The rearrangement links TRBV7-9 to TRBJ1-1, with D tentatively TRBD1 (6 bases). CDR3 coding DNA: TGTGCCAGCAGCTTAGGGACAGCACTGAACACTGAAGCTTTCTTT. It codes for CASSLGTALNTEAFF. The entire variable domain, with the rest obtained from reference TRBV7-9 and TRBJ1-1, is as follows: DTGVSQNPRHKITKRGQNVTFRCDPISEHNRLYWYRQTLGQGPEFLTYFQNEAQLEKSRLLSDRFSAERPKGSFSTLEIQRTEQGDSAMYLCASSLGTALNTEAFFGQGTRLTVV.